These 5 T cell receptor beta chains were sequenced from one sample in a study of OX40 agonist ivuxolimab in advanced cancers. Libraries were made using the immunoSEQ multiplex PCR assay. Drawn from immuneACCESS, this table holds only the in-frame rearrangements with V and J called that TCRdb kept. Clones are partly lost; checked studies trace under half to an unresolved V gene and leave the rest unexplained. This sample holds approximately 70,000 clones; 86% were observed only once. Approximately 8% of the sample comes from the top ten. The input for sequencing was CD4+ or CD8+ T cells sorted from blood, taken in a trial of the OX40 agonist ivuxolimab. These receptors were taken from an adult with an advanced solid tumor such as melanoma, head and neck, liver or kidney cancer.

The chain carries TRBV9 and TRBJ1-1, with TRBD1 matching over 8 bases. Per the germline V gene, CDR1 is SGDLS and CDR2 is YYNGEE. The trim removed 4 bases at V and 0 bases at J, leaving 14 bases unmatched. The CDR3 totals 18 residues. The CDR3 DNA is TGTGCCAGCAGCCCCCGGACAGGGAAGGGCTCAATGAACACTGAAGCTTTCTTT. It translates to CASSPRTGKGSMNTEAFF.

The gene calls are TRBV15 and TRBJ1-5; D is unresolved. Per the germline V gene, CDR1 is LNHNV and CDR2 is YYDKDF (reference sequence). V was clipped by 0 bases and J by 6 bases, with 6 bases between them. The CDR3 has 13 residues. The CDR3 is CATSRDIIQPQHF. Here the CDR3 DNA reads TGTGCCACCAGCAGAGATATTATTCAGCCCCAGCATTTT.

The chain has TRBV19 and TRBJ1-2; D is undetermined. This CDR3 comprises 14 residues. CDR1 is LNHDA and CDR2 is SQIVND in the germline V gene (reference sequence). Trimming left V 8 bases short and J 8 bases short, with 21 bases between. The CDR3 DNA follows: TGTGCCAGTGGACGCCGGGTAGCGGTTGAAGGCTACACCTTC. It is translated as CASGRRVAVEGYTF.

The rearrangement links TRBV7-9 to TRBJ1-1; D is possibly TRBD1 (5 bases). The length of the CDR3 is 11 residues. Trimming pared 5 bases from V and 7 bases from J, leaving 8 bases between. CDR1 SEHNR and CDR2 FQNEAQ come from the germline V gene (reference sequence). The CDR3: CASSAGIEAFF. The CDR3 DNA follows: TGTGCCAGCAGCGCAGGGATTGAAGCTTTCTTT.

J is TRBJ2-1 and V is TRBV28; TRBD1 agrees at 8 bases. The germline V gene encodes CDR1 MDHEN and CDR2 SYDVKM. The CDR3 is 15 amino acids. The ends lost 3 bases at V and 9 bases at J; junction bases unmatched: 10. The CDR3 region has the DNA TGTGCCAGCAGTTTCGGACAGGGAGTACGGGGTGAGCAGTTCTTC. As protein: CASSFGQGVRGEQFF.